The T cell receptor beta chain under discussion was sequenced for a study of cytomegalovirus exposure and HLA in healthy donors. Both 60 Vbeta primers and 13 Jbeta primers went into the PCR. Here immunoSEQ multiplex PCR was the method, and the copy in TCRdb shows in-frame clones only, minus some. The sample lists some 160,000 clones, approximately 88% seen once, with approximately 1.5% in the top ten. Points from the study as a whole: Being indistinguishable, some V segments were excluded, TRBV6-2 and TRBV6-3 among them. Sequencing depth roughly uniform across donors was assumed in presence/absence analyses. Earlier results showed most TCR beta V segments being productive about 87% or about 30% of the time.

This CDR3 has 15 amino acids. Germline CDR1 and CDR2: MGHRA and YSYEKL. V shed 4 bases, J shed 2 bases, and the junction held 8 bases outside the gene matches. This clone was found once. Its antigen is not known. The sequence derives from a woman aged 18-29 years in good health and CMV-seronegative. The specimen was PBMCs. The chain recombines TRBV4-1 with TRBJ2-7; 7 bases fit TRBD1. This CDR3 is CASSLNRGSPYEQYF. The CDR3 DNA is TGCGCCAGCAGCCTTAACAGGGGTTCCCCCTACGAGCAGTACTTC.